This TCR beta chain was sequenced during a study of early T cells in non-severe SARS-CoV-2 infection. About the study: The study sequenced bulk RNA from unsorted whole blood, with chains unpaired.

Points from the study as a whole: Database matching using VDJdb favored anti-spike CD8 responses, with private and CD4 specificities left missing.

Trimming cost V 3 bases and J 7 bases, with 19 bases left between them. Germline V gene data show CDR1 as DFQATT and CDR2 as SNEGSKA (reference sequence). The CDR3 length is 14 residues. The TCR library protocol was used to attach unique molecular identifiers. These identifiers were attached to individual cDNA molecules. Each CDR3 protein is one row after TCRdb ran MiXCR on the 5' RACE reads. The sample has 45,000 to 55,000 distinct CDR3 sequences, 9.5% to 13% seen once. Worth noting for this clonotype: Its antigen is as yet unknown.

The source is an adult who was a healthcare worker with PCR-confirmed SARS-CoV-2 infection or an uninfected control (not recorded which). The genes are TRBV20-1 and TRBJ2-7; no clear D gene. The sequencing sample was made of whole blood. CDR3 sequence reads: CSASLKLTRSEQYF. The CDR3 bases are TGCAGTGCTAGTCTCAAGCTGACCCGATCGGAGCAGTACTTC.